This is a list of T cell receptor beta chains from one sample in a study of beta chain features in type 1 diabetes. The protocol was immunoSEQ multiplex PCR, while the TCRdb copy is restricted to in-frame clones and leaves out a portion. Of more than 100,000 clones listed, around 9% were seen once; the top ten hold 0.6% to 0.9%. What was sequenced was central memory CD4+ T cells from blood. These receptors came from a man aged 25 to 45 with type 1 diabetes. CDR3s include the opening cysteine and the closing phenylalanine or tryptophan. The D gene is left open where the match is weak. Expanded clones are given a class, and other clones once, few, many or no size at all.

TRBD1,TRBV7-2,TRBJ2-7,few,CASSPGDRITYEQYF,TGTGCCAGCAGCCCCGGGGACAGAATTACCTACGAGCAGTACTTC
NA,TRBV11-1,TRBJ2-5,few,CASSLSGETQYF,TGTGCCAGCAGCTTAAGCGGGGAGACCCAGTACTTC
TRBD2,TRBV4-2,TRBJ2-5,NA,CASSQVASGGYDGETQYF,TGTGCCAGCAGCCAAGTGGCTAGCGGGGGGTATGATGGCGAGACCCAGTACTTC
TRBD1,TRBV11-3,TRBJ2-6,few,CASSLGQGTGANVLTF,TGTGCCAGCAGCTTGGGACAGGGTACCGGGGCCAACGTCCTGACTTTC
TRBD2,TRBV29-1,TRBJ2-1,few,CSVESGSGGAGYNEQFF,TGCAGCGTTGAATCGGGTAGCGGGGGGGCGGGTTACAATGAGCAGTTCTTC
NA,TRBV5-1,TRBJ1-1,NA,CASFQPGRRVAFF,TGCGCCAGCTTCCAGCCCGGGCGGAGGGTAGCTTTCTTT
TRBD1,TRBV4-1,TRBJ2-1,few,CASSHDREEQFF,TGCGCCAGCAGCCATGACAGGGAGGAGCAGTTCTTC
NA,TRBV11-2,TRBJ2-5,few,CASSFTSGAGETQYF,TGTGCCAGCAGCTTCACCTCAGGGGCAGGGGAGACCCAGTACTTC
NA,TRBV5-8,TRBJ2-5,few,CASSLGRAETQYF,TGTGCCAGCAGCTTGGGGCGGGCTGAGACCCAGTACTTC
NA,TRBV9,TRBJ1-1,few,CASSTQVNTEAFF,TGTGCCAGCAGCACACAGGTTAACACTGAAGCTTTCTTT
TRBD2,TRBV30,TRBJ2-3,few,CALELAGGDTQYF,TGTGCCTTAGAACTAGCGGGCGGGGATACGCAGTATTTT
TRBD2,TRBV4-1,TRBJ2-5,few,CASSRSPRGDVGTQYF,TGCGCCAGCAGCCGAAGCCCACGGGGGGACGTCGGGACCCAGTACTTC
NA,TRBV2,TRBJ1-3,many,CASREGHSQRGNTIYF,TGTGCCAGCAGGGAGGGGCACTCTCAACGTGGAAACACCATATATTTT
TRBD1,TRBV7-9,TRBJ2-5,few,CASSIGTGLEETQYF,TGTGCCAGCAGCATAGGGACAGGCCTCGAAGAGACCCAGTACTTC
NA,TRBV29-1,TRBJ2-1,few,CSVRGTGASISNEQFF,TGCAGCGTACGGGGGACTGGGGCCTCCATCTCCAATGAGCAGTTCTTC
NA,TRBV6-5,TRBJ1-5,NA,CASGTQGNQPQHF,TGTGCCAGCGGAACTCAGGGTAATCAGCCCCAGCATTTT
NA,TRBV29-1,TRBJ1-5,few,CSARDGDQPQHF,TGCAGCGCCCGAGACGGGGATCAGCCCCAGCATTTT
NA,TRBV7-2,TRBJ2-5,few,CASSKTTGLQTQYF,TGTGCCAGCAGCAAGACAACGGGACTTCAGACCCAGTACTTC
TRBD1,TRBV4-1,TRBJ2-5,few,CASSPGQGSIQETQYF,TGCGCCAGCAGCCCCGGACAGGGCTCCATCCAAGAGACCCAGTACTTC
TRBD2,TRBV5-1,TRBJ2-1,NA,CASTDRTSGGRDEQFF,TGCGCCAGCACCGACAGAACTAGCGGGGGAAGGGATGAGCAGTTCTTC
TRBD1,TRBV9,TRBJ1-2,NA,CASRTGDNYGYTF,TGTGCCAGCAGGACAGGGGACAATTATGGCTACACCTTC
NA,TRBV5-1,TRBJ1-2,few,CASSPREGSYGYTF,TGCGCCAGCAGCCCCAGGGAGGGCTCCTATGGCTACACCTTC
NA,TRBV5-5,TRBJ1-1,few,CASSQDWNTEAFF,TGTGCCAGCAGCCAGGACTGGAACACTGAAGCTTTCTTT
NA,TRBV5-8,TRBJ2-5,NA,CASSLQRETQYF,TGTGCCAGCAGCTTGCAGCGGGAGACCCAGTACTTC
NA,TRBV7-2,TRBJ1-6,NA,CASSSGTFNNSPLHF,TGTGCCAGCAGCAGCGGGACATTCAATAATTCACCCCTCCACTTT
NA,TRBV29-1,TRBJ2-1,NA,CSVLPGGQNEQFF,TGCAGCGTTTTACCCGGGGGGCAGAATGAGCAGTTCTTC
NA,TRBV11-2,TRBJ2-7,few,CASSQGSYEQYF,TGTGCCAGCAGCCAGGGCTCCTACGAGCAGTACTTC
NA,TRBV5-7,TRBJ1-4,few,CASSLQVNNEKLFF,TGTGCCAGCAGCTTGCAGGTGAATAATGAAAAACTGTTTTTT
TRBD1,TRBV4-3,TRBJ1-2,many,CASSQGQGGGYTF,TGCGCCAGCAGCCAAGGACAGGGAGGAGGCTACACCTTC
NA,TRBV19,TRBJ1-5,few,CASSEQMNQPQHF,TGTGCCAGTAGTGAACAAATGAATCAGCCCCAGCATTTT
NA,TRBV14,TRBJ2-1,NA,CASSPGLNSNEQFF,TGTGCCAGCAGCCCGGGACTTAATAGCAATGAGCAGTTCTTC
NA,TRBV29-1,TRBJ1-1,few,CSVEGSPTPPAEAFF,TGCAGCGTTGAAGGGTCGCCTACCCCTCCCGCTGAAGCTTTCTTT
NA,TRBV5-8,TRBJ1-5,few,CASSQEYRTDFGQPQHF,TGCGCCAGCAGCCAAGAATACAGGACCGATTTCGGTCAGCCCCAGCATTTT
TRBD1,TRBV9,TRBJ2-2,NA,CAILPGQERTGELFF,TGTGCCATCTTACCCGGACAGGAGCGGACCGGGGAGCTGTTTTTT
NA,TRBV5-4,TRBJ2-5,few,CASSTVGRGPAQETQYF,TGTGCCAGCAGCACCGTCGGGCGGGGGCCCGCCCAAGAGACCCAGTACTTC
NA,TRBV7-2,TRBJ2-1,NA,CASSLSSNSGEQFF,TGTGCCAGCAGCTTATCCTCCAACTCCGGTGAGCAGTTCTTC
TRBD1,TRBV6-5,TRBJ1-2,NA,CASSKGQGAYGYTF,TGTGCCAGCAGTAAGGGACAGGGCGCCTATGGCTACACCTTC
NA,TRBV7-9,TRBJ1-1,few,CASSHGSVRLNTEAFF,TGTGCCAGCAGTCACGGGTCGGTCCGATTGAACACTGAAGCTTTCTTT
NA,TRBV29-1,TRBJ1-1,few,CSVVVVQMNTEAFF,TGCAGCGTTGTCGTCGTACAGATGAACACTGAAGCTTTCTTT
TRBD1,TRBV9,TRBJ1-2,few,CASSVGQGTYGYTF,TGTGCCAGCAGCGTGGGACAGGGCACCTATGGCTACACCTTC
NA,TRBV29-1,TRBJ2-7,NA,CSVEPYEGFGIGEQYF,TGCAGCGTTGAACCCTACGAGGGTTTCGGGATCGGCGAGCAGTACTTC
TRBD1,TRBV18,TRBJ2-1,few,CASSPDRVSYNEQFF,TGTGCCAGCTCACCGGACAGGGTCAGCTACAATGAGCAGTTCTTC
TRBD2,TRBV7-2,TRBJ2-3,few,CASSFSGGQADTQYF,TGTGCCAGCAGCTTTAGCGGGGGGCAGGCAGATACGCAGTATTTT
NA,TRBV28,TRBJ1-2,NA,CASSLVLFGYTF,TGTGCCAGCAGTTTAGTCCTTTTTGGCTACACCTTC
TRBD1,TRBV28,TRBJ1-4,NA,CASRQGEEKLFF,TGTGCCAGCAGACAGGGGGAGGAAAAACTGTTTTTT